This record concerns one T cell receptor beta chain sequence. CDR3 length: 15 amino acids. V was trimmed by 4 bases and J by 6 bases, leaving 18 bases between them. Germline V gene lookup returns CDR1 MNHEY and CDR2 SMNVEV (reference sequence). Data came from immunoSEQ multiplex PCR; TCRdb stores just in-frame clones and leaves some out. There are roughly 200,000 clones in the sample; 81% occur only once, and 7.9% lies in the top ten. This record belongs to a study of blood T cell repertoires in COVID-19. V usage is TRBV27 and J usage is TRBJ1-1; D is possibly TRBD1 (6 bases). The source is a woman of 80 years or more with acute or convalescent COVID-19. The sequenced material came from peripheral blood. CDR3 in DNA: TGTGCCAGCAGTTGGGCCAGGACTAGGGGGGCTGAAGCTTTCTTT. Protein product: CASSWARTRGAEAFF.